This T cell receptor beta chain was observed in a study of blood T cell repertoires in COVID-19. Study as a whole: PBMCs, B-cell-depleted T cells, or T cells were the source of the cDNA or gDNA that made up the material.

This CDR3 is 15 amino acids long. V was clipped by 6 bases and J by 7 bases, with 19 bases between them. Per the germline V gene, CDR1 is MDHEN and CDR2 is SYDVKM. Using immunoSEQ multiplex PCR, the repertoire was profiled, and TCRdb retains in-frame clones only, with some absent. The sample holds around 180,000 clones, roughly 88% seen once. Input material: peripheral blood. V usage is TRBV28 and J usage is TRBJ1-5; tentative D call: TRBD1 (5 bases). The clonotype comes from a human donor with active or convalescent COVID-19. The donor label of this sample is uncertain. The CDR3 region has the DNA TGTGCCAGCAGCCATAAAACAGGTGCCCGGCAGCCCCAGCATTTT. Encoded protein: CASSHKTGARQPQHF.